The subject of this entry is one TCR beta chain. Its antigen is not yet known. The input lacks base qualities; no much larger clone sits a single base away. The trim is 9 bases for V and 5 bases for J, with a gap of 16 bases between the germline ends. For CDR1 and CDR2, the germline V gene (reference sequence) lists LNHDA and SQIVND. From its cysteine to its phenylalanine, the CDR3 spans 13 amino acids. The retained sequence is limited to the CDR3, 39 bases, with the frame set at the first base. The study evaluated CTLA-4 blockade (ipilimumab) given together with focal radiation therapy in patients who had chemo-refractory metastatic non-small-cell lung cancer. Receptor amplification or capture employed the immunoSEQ multiplex PCR assay. TCRdb holds this immuneACCESS table with in-frame rearrangements only. Some clones are missing; in checked studies, unresolved V genes explain under half, and the rest has no known cause. The sample table lists tens of thousands of clones, roughly 84% of them with a count of one. Roughly 25% of the sample rests with the top ten.

The sample belongs to a study of radiotherapy plus CTLA-4 blockade in lung cancer listed by TCRdb under 2018. A note on the overall study: Objective responses occurred in 15% to 20% of enrolled patients, and around 29% achieved disease control.

The investigation overall reported the following: After treatment with radiotherapy and ipilimumab, TCR clones that originated in tumors expanded in peripheral blood. The strongest predictors of response, as reported, were early dynamic changes in blood T cell clones along with a rise in serum interferon-beta after radiation.

This sequence was found in a human donor with non-small cell lung cancer whose response to radiotherapy plus ipilimumab could not be evaluated. The rearrangement joined TRBV19 to TRBJ2-5; the D segment could be TRBD1, given 6 matching bases. The material sequenced was peripheral blood, taken from a patient treated with radiotherapy plus ipilimumab. The DNA reads as follows: TGTGCCAGCAGTTCCGTCAGGGGCGAGACCCAGTACTTC. Translated, it reads CASSSVRGETQYF. The full variable domain, completed from the reference TRBV19 and TRBJ2-5 proteins outside the CDR3, reads DGGITQSPKYLFRKEGQNVTLSCEQNLNHDAMYWYRQDPGQGLRLIYYSQIVNDFQKGDIAEGYSVSREKKESFPLTVTSAQKNPTAFYLCASSSVRGETQYFGPGTRLLVL.